This T cell receptor (beta chain) was sequenced in a study of blood T cell repertoires in COVID-19. In the study overall: Material from acute and convalescent COVID-19 was sourced from the United States, Italy and Spain. T cells, B-cell-depleted T cells, or PBMCs provided the cDNA or gDNA that served as material.

Seattle patients were enrolled during active infection and followed longitudinally. This clone occurred a few times. CDR1 and CDR2 (germline): SGHDT, YYEEEE. The length of the CDR3 is 17 residues. Deletions cut 3 bases from V and 2 bases from J, with 20 bases between. Authors' analysis steps: Nucleated cell number was recorded as an estimate derived from reference gene primer amplification. Clones were sequenced by immunoSEQ multiplex PCR, and TCRdb holds only the in-frame ones, with some missing. That table supplies the V and J calls and clone size; D and trimming were determined from the DNA. The sample consists of roughly 250,000 clones, around 82% of them appearing once.

Sample: peripheral blood. This sequence was found in a person aged 65-85 years with COVID-19, enrolled during active disease. The chain has TRBV5-6 and TRBJ1-1; D is perhaps TRBD1 (6 bases). CDR3 sequence: CASSYRSGVVRNTEAFF. The CDR3 nucleotides read TGTGCCAGCAGCTATAGATCAGGGGTAGTTAGAAACACTGAAGCTTTCTTT. Variable domain in full (rest from reference TRBV5-6 and TRBJ1-1): DAGVTQSPTHLIKTRGQQVTLRCSPKSGHDTVSWYQQALGQGPQFIFQYYEEEERQRGNFPDRFSGHQFPNYSSELNVNALLLGDSALYLCASSYRSGVVRNTEAFFGQGTRLTVV.